Listed below are T cell receptor beta chains from one sample, sequenced in a study of T cell responses to AZD1222 COVID-19 vaccine. Sequenced by immunoSEQ multiplex PCR; TCRdb stores in-frame clones only, minus some. The sample shows 55,000 to 70,000 clones, 75% to 90% of them seen only once. The starting material was peripheral blood, obtained 28 days after the second AZD1222 dose. These receptors all stem from an adult who received the AZD1222 COVID-19 vaccine. CDR3s include the opening cysteine and the closing phenylalanine or tryptophan. D genes are given only for firm matches. Size values are once, few and many counts, or a class for expanded clones, and some rows have none.

CDR3 protein	CDR3 DNA	D gene	clone size	V gene	J gene
CASRDKLASTDTQYF	TGTGCCAGCAGGGACAAGCTAGCTAGCACAGATACGCAGTATTTT	-	-	TRBV6-5	TRBJ2-3
CAISERGENTEAFF	TGTGCCATCAGTGAACGTGGAGAAAACACTGAAGCTTTCTTT	-	few	TRBV10-3	TRBJ1-1
CASSYSPPRGLYNEQFF	TGTGCCAGCAGTTACTCCCCCCCCAGGGGGCTCTACAATGAGCAGTTCTTC	TRBD1	-	TRBV6-2/TRBV6-3	TRBJ2-1
CASNPGTTSTDTQYF	TGTGCCAGCAACCCCGGGACTACGAGCACAGATACGCAGTATTTT	TRBD2	-	TRBV28	TRBJ2-3
CASSMAGTDTQYF	TGTGCCAGTAGTATGGCAGGGACAGATACGCAGTATTTT	-	-	TRBV19	TRBJ2-3
CASRAGGHNTEAFF	TGTGCCAGTAGGGCCGGGGGGCATAACACTGAAGCTTTCTTT	-	-	TRBV19	TRBJ1-1
CASSVPGGAWGNTIYF	TGTGCCAGCAGTGTGCCAGGGGGCGCTTGGGGAAACACCATATATTTT	TRBD1	-	TRBV6-6	TRBJ1-3
CASSFLGQGTFNEQFF	TGTGCCAGCAGTTTTTTGGGACAGGGAACGTTCAATGAGCAGTTCTTC	TRBD1	once	TRBV27	TRBJ2-1
CASSQGGLAGANEQFF	TGCGCCAGCAGCCAAGGAGGACTAGCGGGAGCCAATGAGCAGTTCTTC	TRBD2	-	TRBV4-1	TRBJ2-1
CASSPGTLSYEQYF	TGTGCCAGCAGCCCCGGGACGCTCTCCTACGAGCAGTACTTC	-	-	TRBV7-2	TRBJ2-7
CASSSSTGGTGHEQFF	TGTGCCAGCAGCTCCTCGACAGGTGGGACTGGGCATGAGCAGTTCTTC	-	-	TRBV28	TRBJ2-1
CASSLRQGPNEQFF	TGTGCCAGCAGCTTAAGACAGGGGCCCAATGAGCAGTTCTTC	TRBD1	once	TRBV7-3	TRBJ2-1
CASSVDPGALNEQFF	TGTGCCAGCAGCGTAGATCCGGGGGCTTTGAATGAGCAGTTCTTC	-	-	TRBV9	TRBJ2-1
CASSIVSVSTEAFF	TGTGCCAGTAGTATAGTATCCGTTTCCACTGAAGCTTTCTTT	-	-	TRBV19	TRBJ1-1
CALSKQGMWEKLFF	TGTGCCTTGTCTAAACAGGGGATGTGGGAAAAACTGTTTTTT	TRBD1	-	TRBV30	TRBJ1-4
CSVEFPGGEFGAFF	TGCAGCGTTGAATTTCCAGGGGGCGAATTCGGAGCTTTCTTT	TRBD1	-	TRBV29-1	TRBJ1-1
CASSLGLAGSDTQYF	TGTGCCAGCAGTTTGGGGCTAGCGGGGTCAGATACGCAGTATTTT	TRBD2	-	TRBV28	TRBJ2-3
CASSRTSGGNYNEQFF	TGTGCCAGTAGTAGAACTAGCGGGGGAAACTACAATGAGCAGTTCTTC	TRBD2	once	TRBV19	TRBJ2-1
CASSPRGVSGQETQYF	TGTGCCAGCAGCCCCAGGGGGGTATCGGGCCAAGAGACCCAGTACTTC	-	-	TRBV11-3	TRBJ2-5
CAWAGVGNEQFF	TGTGCCTGGGCGGGGGTTGGCAATGAGCAGTTCTTC	TRBD2	-	TRBV30	TRBJ2-1
CASSFNSKVDTGELFF	TGTGCCAGCAGTTTTAACTCGAAGGTCGACACCGGGGAGCTGTTTTTT	-	-	TRBV27	TRBJ2-2
CASSPRLRRAYEQYF	TGTGCCAGCAGTCCGCGACTGAGGCGGGCCTACGAGCAGTACTTC	-	-	TRBV25-1	TRBJ2-7
CASSSFLGAREGEQYF	TGTGCCAGCAGCTCCTTTTTGGGGGCAAGGGAGGGCGAGCAGTACTTC	-	-	TRBV7-2	TRBJ2-7
CASSQDLNYGYTF	TGTGCCAGCAGCCAAGATCTCAACTATGGCTACACCTTC	-	few	TRBV4-2	TRBJ1-2
CASSLLRQGVTKDGYTF	TGTGCCAGCAGCTTACTGAGACAGGGGGTAACGAAGGATGGCTACACCTTC	TRBD1	-	TRBV11-2	TRBJ1-2
CASSYPFRTEAFF	TGTGCCAGCAGTTACCCTTTCCGCACTGAAGCTTTCTTT	-	-	TRBV6-2/TRBV6-3	TRBJ1-1
CASSLNTISYNEQFF	TGTGCCAGCAGTTTAAATACTATCTCCTACAATGAGCAGTTCTTC	-	-	TRBV27	TRBJ2-1
CASSLTGTGELFF	TGTGCCAGCAGTCTAACAGGCACCGGGGAGCTGTTTTTT	-	-	TRBV3-1/TRBV3-2	TRBJ2-2
CATLERRGYTGELFF	TGTGCCACCCTGGAGAGGAGGGGGTACACCGGGGAGCTGTTTTTT	-	-	TRBV27	TRBJ2-2
CASSQTEQILGGYTF	TGCGCCAGCTCCCAAACCGAACAGATCTTGGGGGGCTACACCTTC	-	-	TRBV5-1	TRBJ1-2
CASGLAKLAGVSYEQYF	TGTGCTAGTGGTTTGGCGAAACTAGCGGGAGTTTCCTACGAGCAGTACTTC	TRBD2	-	TRBV12-5	TRBJ2-7
CATPAGQTNTEAFF	TGTGCCACGCCAGCGGGACAGACGAACACTGAAGCTTTCTTT	TRBD1	-	TRBV28	TRBJ1-1
CASSLGLGSSYEQYF	TGCGCCAGCAGCTTGGGACTAGGTAGTTCTTACGAGCAGTACTTC	-	-	TRBV5-1	TRBJ2-7
CASSFYGVRSGNTIYF	TGTGCCAGCAGTTTTTACGGGGTTCGCTCTGGAAACACCATATATTTT	-	-	TRBV28	TRBJ1-3
CASSPPPSRSEAKNIQYF	TGTGCCAGCAGTCCCCCCCCCTCCCGGTCCGAAGCCAAAAACATTCAGTACTTC	-	-	TRBV7-7	TRBJ2-4
CASSPKSGGLEQFF	TGTGCCAGCTCACCGAAGTCTGGGGGCCTTGAGCAGTTCTTC	-	-	TRBV18	TRBJ2-1
CASSFFGGDGYTF	TGTGCCAGCAGTTTCTTCGGTGGGGATGGCTACACCTTC	-	-	TRBV12-3/TRBV12-4	TRBJ1-2
CASSPGTSGMGVDTQYF	TGCGCCAGCAGCCCGGGGACTAGCGGGATGGGGGTAGATACGCAGTATTTT	TRBD2	once	TRBV4-3	TRBJ2-3
CAWSVSGRNTIYF	TGTGCCTGGAGTGTATCAGGTCGAAACACCATATATTTT	-	-	TRBV30	TRBJ1-3
CASTVGTGRYEQYF	TGTGCCAGCACCGTCGGGACAGGGCGCTACGAGCAGTACTTC	TRBD1	-	TRBV6-5	TRBJ2-7
CASSMGRVYEQYF	TGTGCCAGTAGTATGGGGAGAGTCTACGAGCAGTACTTC	-	-	TRBV19	TRBJ2-7
CASTPRGGGAGYTF	TGTGCCAGCACCCCCAGAGGAGGGGGGGCTGGCTACACCTTC	-	-	TRBV6-5	TRBJ1-2
CASSPGIHSSGNTIYF	TGTGCCAGCAGCCCGGGGATCCACAGCTCTGGAAACACCATATATTTT	-	-	TRBV28	TRBJ1-3
CASGHANTEAFF	TGTGCCAGCGGGCATGCGAACACTGAAGCTTTCTTT	-	-	TRBV6-5	TRBJ1-1
CASRPGRVAGTLAKNIQYF	TGTGCCAGCAGGCCGGGGAGAGTAGCGGGAACCCTAGCCAAAAACATTCAGTACTTC	TRBD2	-	TRBV27	TRBJ2-4
CASSKGAGTEAFF	TGTGCCAGCAGTAAGGGGGCTGGCACTGAAGCTTTCTTT	TRBD1	-	TRBV2	TRBJ1-1
CASSSTGMSNQPQHF	TGTGCCAGCAGCTCGACAGGGATGAGCAATCAGCCCCAGCATTTT	TRBD1	-	TRBV6-5	TRBJ1-5
CASLGDEGSGYTF	TGTGCCAGCTTAGGGGATGAGGGGTCTGGCTACACCTTC	-	-	TRBV28	TRBJ1-2
CASSYSAVSGTAFF	TGTGCCAGCAGTTACTCGGCGGTCAGTGGGACAGCTTTCTTT	-	-	TRBV6-2/TRBV6-3	TRBJ1-1
CARPSRERMNTEAFF	TGCGCCAGACCGTCCCGGGAACGAATGAACACTGAAGCTTTCTTT	-	-	TRBV10-1	TRBJ1-1
CSAGAGYGYTF	TGCAGTGCTGGGGCTGGCTATGGCTACACCTTC	-	-	TRBV20-1	TRBJ1-2
CASSLEGQGLDTQYF	TGCGCCAGCAGCTTGGAGGGACAGGGGTTGGATACGCAGTATTTT	TRBD1	-	TRBV5-1	TRBJ2-3
CASSYDHYRSLTEAFF	TGTGCCAGCAGTTATGACCATTACAGGAGCCTCACTGAAGCTTTCTTT	-	once	TRBV6-5	TRBJ1-1
CASSRGEYQPQHF	TGTGCCAGCAGCCGCGGGGAATATCAGCCCCAGCATTTT	-	-	TRBV7-9	TRBJ1-5
CASRLPGQGETSYEQYF	TGTGCAAGTCGCTTACCCGGACAGGGGGAGACCTCCTACGAGCAGTACTTC	-	-	TRBV12-2	TRBJ2-7
CASSRTDPGELFF	TGTGCCAGCAGTCGGACGGATCCCGGGGAGCTGTTTTTT	-	-	TRBV27	TRBJ2-2
CASSLGGGEKLFF	TGTGCCAGCAGCTTAGGAGGGGGGGAAAAACTGTTTTTT	-	few	TRBV11-2	TRBJ1-4
CASSEPGTGPPGNTIYF	TGTGCCAGCAGTGAACCCGGGACAGGGCCCCCTGGAAACACCATATATTTT	TRBD1	-	TRBV6-1	TRBJ1-3